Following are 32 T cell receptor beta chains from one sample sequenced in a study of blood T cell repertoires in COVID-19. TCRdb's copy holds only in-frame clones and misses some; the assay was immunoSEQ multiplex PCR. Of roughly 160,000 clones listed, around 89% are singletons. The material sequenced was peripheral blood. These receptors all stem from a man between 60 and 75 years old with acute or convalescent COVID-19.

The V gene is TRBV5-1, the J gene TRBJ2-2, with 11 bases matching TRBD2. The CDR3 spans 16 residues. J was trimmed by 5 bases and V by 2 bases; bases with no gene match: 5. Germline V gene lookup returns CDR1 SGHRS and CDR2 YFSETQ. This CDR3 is CASSLPGLAETGELFF. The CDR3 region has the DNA TGCGCCAGCAGCTTACCGGGACTAGCGGAGACCGGGGAGCTGTTTTTT.

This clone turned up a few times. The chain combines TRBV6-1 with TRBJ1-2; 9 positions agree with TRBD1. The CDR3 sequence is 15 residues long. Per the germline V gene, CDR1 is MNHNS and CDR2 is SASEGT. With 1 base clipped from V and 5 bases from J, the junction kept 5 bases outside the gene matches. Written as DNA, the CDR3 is TGTGCCAGCAGTGAAGACAGACAGGGGGGATATGGCTACACCTTC. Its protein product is CASSEDRQGGYGYTF.

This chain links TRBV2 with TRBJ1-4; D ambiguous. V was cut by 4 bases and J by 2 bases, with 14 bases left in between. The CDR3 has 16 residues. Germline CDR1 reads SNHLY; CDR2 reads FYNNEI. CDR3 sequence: CASSVEGRRTNEKLFF. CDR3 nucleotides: TGTGCCAGCAGTGTCGAGGGAAGGAGGACTAATGAAAAACTGTTTTTT.

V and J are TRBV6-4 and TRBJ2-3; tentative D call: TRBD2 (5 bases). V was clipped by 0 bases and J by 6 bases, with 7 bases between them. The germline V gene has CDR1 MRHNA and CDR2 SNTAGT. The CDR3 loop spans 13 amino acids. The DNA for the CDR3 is TGTGCCAGCAGTGACTCACCTAGCGATACGCAGTATTTT. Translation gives CASSDSPSDTQYF.

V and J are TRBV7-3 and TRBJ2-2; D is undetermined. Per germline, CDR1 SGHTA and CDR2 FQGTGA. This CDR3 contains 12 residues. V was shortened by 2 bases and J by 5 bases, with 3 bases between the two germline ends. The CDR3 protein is CASSLLTGELFF. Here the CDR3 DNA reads TGTGCCAGCAGCTTACTAACCGGGGAGCTGTTTTTT.

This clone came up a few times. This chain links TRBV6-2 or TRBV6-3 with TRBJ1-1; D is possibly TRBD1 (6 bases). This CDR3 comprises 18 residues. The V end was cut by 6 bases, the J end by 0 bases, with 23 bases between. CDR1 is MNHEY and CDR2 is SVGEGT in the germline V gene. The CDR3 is CASSFPTGSLGMNTEAFF. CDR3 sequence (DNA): TGTGCCAGCAGCTTCCCTACAGGGAGCCTCGGCATGAACACTGAAGCTTTCTTT.

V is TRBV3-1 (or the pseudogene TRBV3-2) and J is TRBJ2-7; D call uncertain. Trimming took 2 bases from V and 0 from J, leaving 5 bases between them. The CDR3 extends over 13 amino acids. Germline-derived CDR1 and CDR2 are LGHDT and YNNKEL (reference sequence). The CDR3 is CASSQFYSYEQYF. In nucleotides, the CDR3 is TGTGCCAGCAGCCAATTTTACTCCTACGAGCAGTACTTC.

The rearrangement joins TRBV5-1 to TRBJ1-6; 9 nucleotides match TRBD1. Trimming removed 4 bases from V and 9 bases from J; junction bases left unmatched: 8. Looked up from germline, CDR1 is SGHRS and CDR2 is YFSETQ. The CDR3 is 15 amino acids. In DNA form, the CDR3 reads TGCGCCAGCAGCGGAGGACAGGGACAGGGTTCACCCCTCCACTTT. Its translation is CASSGGQGQGSPLHF. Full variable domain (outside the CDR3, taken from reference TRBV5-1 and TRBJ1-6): KAGVTQTPRYLIKTRGQQVTLSCSPISGHRSVSWYQQTPGQGLQFLFEYFSETQRNKGNFPGRFSGRQFSNSRSEMNVSTLELGDSALYLCASSGGQGQGSPLHFGNGTRLTVT.

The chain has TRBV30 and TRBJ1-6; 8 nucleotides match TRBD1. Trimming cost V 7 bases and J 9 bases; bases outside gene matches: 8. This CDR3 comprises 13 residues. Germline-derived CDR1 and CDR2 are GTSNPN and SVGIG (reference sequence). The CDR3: CASSQGAPSPLHF. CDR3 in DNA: TGTGCCTCCTCCCAGGGGGCTCCTTCACCCCTCCACTTT.

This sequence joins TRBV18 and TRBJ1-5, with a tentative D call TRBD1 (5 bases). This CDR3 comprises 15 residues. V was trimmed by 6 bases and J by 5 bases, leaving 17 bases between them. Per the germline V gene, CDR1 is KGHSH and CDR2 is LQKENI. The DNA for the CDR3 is TGTGCCAGCTCCTACGGTATTGGGGGGGATCAGCCCCAGCATTTT. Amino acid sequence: CASSYGIGGDQPQHF.

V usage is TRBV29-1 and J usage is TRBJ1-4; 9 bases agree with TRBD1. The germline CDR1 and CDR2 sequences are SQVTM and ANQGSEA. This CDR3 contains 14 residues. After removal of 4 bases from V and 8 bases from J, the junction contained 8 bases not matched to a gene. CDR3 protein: CSVGRGQGWEKLFF. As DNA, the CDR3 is TGCAGCGTTGGGAGGGGACAGGGCTGGGAAAAACTGTTTTTT.

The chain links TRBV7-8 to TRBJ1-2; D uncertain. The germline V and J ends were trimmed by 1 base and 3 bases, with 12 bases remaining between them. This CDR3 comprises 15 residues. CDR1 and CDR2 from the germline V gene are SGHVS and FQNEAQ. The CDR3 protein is CASSLVGNPDYGYTF. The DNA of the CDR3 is TGTGCCAGCAGCTTAGTCGGTAACCCCGACTATGGCTACACCTTC. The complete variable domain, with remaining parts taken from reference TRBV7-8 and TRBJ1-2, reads GAGVSQSPRYKVAKRGQDVALRCDPISGHVSLFWYQQALGQGPEFLTYFQNEAQLDKSGLPSDRFFAERPEGSVSTLKIQRTQQEDSAVYLCASSLVGNPDYGYTFGSGTRLTVV.

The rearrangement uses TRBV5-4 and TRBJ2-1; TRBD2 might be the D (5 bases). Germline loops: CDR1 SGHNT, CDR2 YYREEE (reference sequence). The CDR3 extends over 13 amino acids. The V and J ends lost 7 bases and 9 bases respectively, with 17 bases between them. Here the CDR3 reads CASSGGYAGEQFF. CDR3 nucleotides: TGTGCCAGCTCAGGCGGCTACGCGGGTGAGCAGTTCTTC. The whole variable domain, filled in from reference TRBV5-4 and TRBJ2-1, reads ETGVTQSPTHLIKTRGQQVTLRCSSQSGHNTVSWYQQALGQGPQFIFQYYREEENGRGNFPPRFSGLQFPNYSSELNVNALELDDSALYLCASSGGYAGEQFFGPGTRLTVL.

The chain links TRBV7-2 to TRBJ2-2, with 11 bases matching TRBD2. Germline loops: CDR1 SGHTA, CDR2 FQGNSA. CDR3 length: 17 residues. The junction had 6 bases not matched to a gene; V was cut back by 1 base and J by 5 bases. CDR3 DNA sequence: TGTGCCAGCAGCTTAGAGGCTAGCGGGAGGAGAACCGGGGAGCTGTTTTTT. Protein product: CASSLEASGRRTGELFF.

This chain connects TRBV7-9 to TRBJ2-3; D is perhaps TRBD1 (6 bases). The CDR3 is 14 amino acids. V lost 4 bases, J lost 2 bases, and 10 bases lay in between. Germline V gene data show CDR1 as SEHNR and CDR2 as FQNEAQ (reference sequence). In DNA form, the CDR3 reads TGTGCCAGCAGCTCACAGGGTTTCACAGATACGCAGTATTTT. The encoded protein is CASSSQGFTDTQYF.

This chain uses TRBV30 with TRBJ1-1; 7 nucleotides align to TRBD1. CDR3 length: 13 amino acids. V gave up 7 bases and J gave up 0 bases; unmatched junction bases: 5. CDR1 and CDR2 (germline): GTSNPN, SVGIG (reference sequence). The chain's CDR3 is CASLGQMNTEAFF. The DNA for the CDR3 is TGTGCCTCCTTGGGACAGATGAACACTGAAGCTTTCTTT.

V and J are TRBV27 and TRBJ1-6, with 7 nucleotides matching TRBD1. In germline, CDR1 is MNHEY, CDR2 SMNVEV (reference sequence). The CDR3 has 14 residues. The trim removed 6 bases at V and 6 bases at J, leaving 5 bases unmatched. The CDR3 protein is CASRPGTANSPLHF. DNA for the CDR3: TGTGCCAGCAGACCCGGGACAGCTAATTCACCCCTCCACTTT.

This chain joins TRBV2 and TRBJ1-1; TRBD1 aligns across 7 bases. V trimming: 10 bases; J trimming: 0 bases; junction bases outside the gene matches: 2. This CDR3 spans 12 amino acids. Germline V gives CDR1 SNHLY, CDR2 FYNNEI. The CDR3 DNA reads TGTGCCATGGACAGGATGAACACTGAAGCTTTCTTT. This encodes CAMDRMNTEAFF.

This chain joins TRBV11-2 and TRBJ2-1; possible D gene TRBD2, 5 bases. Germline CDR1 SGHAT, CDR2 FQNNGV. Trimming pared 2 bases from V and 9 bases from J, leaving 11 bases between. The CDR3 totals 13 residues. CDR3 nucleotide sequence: TGTGCCAGCAGCTTATACGGGGAGAGTGAGCAGTTCTTC. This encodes CASSLYGESEQFF.

The CDR3 is CASSLAGALDTQYF. Here the CDR3 DNA reads TGTGCCAGCAGTTTAGCGGGGGCATTAGATACGCAGTATTTT. J is TRBJ2-3 and V is TRBV27; possible D gene TRBD2, 7 bases. The CDR3 contains 14 residues. The germline V gene has CDR1 MNHEY and CDR2 SMNVEV (reference sequence). V was shortened by 2 bases and J by 5 bases, with 11 bases between the two germline ends.

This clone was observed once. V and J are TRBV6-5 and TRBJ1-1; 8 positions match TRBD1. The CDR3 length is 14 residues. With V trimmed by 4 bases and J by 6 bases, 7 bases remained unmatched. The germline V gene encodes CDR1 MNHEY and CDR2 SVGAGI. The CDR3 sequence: CASSSNRGVSEAFF. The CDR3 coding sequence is TGTGCCAGCAGTTCAAACAGGGGGGTATCTGAAGCTTTCTTT.

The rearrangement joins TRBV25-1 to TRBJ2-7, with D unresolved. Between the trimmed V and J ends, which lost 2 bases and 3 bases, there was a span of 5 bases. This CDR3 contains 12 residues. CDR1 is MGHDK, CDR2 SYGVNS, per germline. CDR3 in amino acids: CASSEQIYEQYF. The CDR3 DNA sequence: TGTGCCAGCAGTGAACAGATCTACGAGCAGTACTTC.

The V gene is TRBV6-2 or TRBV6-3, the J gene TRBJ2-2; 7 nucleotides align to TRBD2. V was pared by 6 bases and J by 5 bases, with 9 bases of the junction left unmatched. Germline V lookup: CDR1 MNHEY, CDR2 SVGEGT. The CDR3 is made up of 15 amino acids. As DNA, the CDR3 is TGTGCCAGCAGCGGACTAGGGGCCGGTACCGGGGAGCTGTTTTTT. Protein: CASSGLGAGTGELFF.

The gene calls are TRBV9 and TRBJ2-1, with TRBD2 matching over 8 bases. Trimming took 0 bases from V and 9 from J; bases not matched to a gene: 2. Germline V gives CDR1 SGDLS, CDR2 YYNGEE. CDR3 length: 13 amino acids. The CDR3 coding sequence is TGTGCCAGCAGCGTAGCGGGAGGGAGTGAGCAGTTCTTC. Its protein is CASSVAGGSEQFF.

The CDR3 spells CASSLGTGTDKKTQYF. CDR3 sequence (DNA): TGTGCCAGCAGCTTAGGGACCGGGACAGATAAGAAGACCCAGTACTTC. The V gene is TRBV11-3, the J gene TRBJ2-5; TRBD1 agrees at 7 bases. Germline CDR1 and CDR2: SGHNT and YENEEA. Trimming removed 1 base from V and 6 bases from J; junction bases left unmatched: 11. CDR3 size: 16 residues.

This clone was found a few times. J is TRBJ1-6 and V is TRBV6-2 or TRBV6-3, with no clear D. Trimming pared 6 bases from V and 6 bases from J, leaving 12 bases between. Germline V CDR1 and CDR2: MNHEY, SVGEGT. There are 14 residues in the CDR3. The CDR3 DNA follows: TGTGCCAGCAGCGCCCAGCGGGGTAATTCACCCCTCCACTTT. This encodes CASSAQRGNSPLHF.

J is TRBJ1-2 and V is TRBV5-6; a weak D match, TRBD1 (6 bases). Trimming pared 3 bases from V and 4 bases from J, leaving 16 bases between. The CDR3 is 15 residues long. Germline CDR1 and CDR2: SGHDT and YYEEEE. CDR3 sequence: CASSSLLTGSYGYTF. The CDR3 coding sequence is TGTGCCAGCAGCTCCCTTCTTACAGGGAGCTATGGCTACACCTTC.

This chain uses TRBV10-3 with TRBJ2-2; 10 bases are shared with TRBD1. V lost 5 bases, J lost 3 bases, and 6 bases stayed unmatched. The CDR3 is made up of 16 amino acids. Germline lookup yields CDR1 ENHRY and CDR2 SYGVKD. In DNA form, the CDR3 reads TGTGCCATCAGTTACCGGGACAGGGGCGACACCGGGGAGCTGTTTTTT. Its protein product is CAISYRDRGDTGELFF.

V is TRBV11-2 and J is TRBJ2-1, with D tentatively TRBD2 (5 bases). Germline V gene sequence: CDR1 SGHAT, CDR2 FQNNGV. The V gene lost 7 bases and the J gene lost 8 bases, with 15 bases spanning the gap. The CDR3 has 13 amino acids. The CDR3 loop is CASTPVRADEQFF. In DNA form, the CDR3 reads TGTGCCAGCACCCCTGTGCGGGCCGATGAGCAGTTCTTC. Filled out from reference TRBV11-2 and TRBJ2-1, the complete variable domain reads EAGVAQSPRYKIIEKRQSVAFWCNPISGHATLYWYQQILGQGPKLLIQFQNNGVVDDSQLPKDRFSAERLKGVDSTLKIQPAKLEDSAVYLCASTPVRADEQFFGPGTRLTVL.

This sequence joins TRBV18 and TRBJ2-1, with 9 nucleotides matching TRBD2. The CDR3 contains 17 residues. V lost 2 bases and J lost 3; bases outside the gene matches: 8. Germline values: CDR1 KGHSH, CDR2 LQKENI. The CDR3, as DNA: TGTGCCAGCTCACCAGGGATTAGCGGGGGATACTACAATGAGCAGTTCTTC. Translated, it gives CASSPGISGGYYNEQFF.

CDR3 nucleotide sequence: TGCAGCGGGTACGACAGGGACTACACCTTC. This translates into CSGYDRDYTF. This sequence joins TRBV29-1 and TRBJ1-2; 7 nucleotides line up with TRBD1. CDR1 and CDR2 (germline): SQVTM, ANQGSEA. Trimming cost V 7 bases and J 10 bases; bases outside gene matches: 6. This CDR3 has 10 residues.

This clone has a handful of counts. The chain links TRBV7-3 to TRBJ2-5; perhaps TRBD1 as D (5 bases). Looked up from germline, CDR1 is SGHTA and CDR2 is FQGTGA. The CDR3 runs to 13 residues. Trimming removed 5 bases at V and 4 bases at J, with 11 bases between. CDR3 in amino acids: CASSRGQGETQYF. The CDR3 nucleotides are TGTGCCAGCAGCAGGGGCCAGGGAGAGACCCAGTACTTC.